These 11 T cell receptor beta chains share one sample of origin, sequenced in a study of radiotherapy plus CTLA-4 blockade in lung cancer. Some clones are missing from TCRdb's copy, which holds only in-frame ones; the method was immunoSEQ multiplex PCR. The repertoire holds 57,000 or so clones, with roughly 80% as singletons. The source was peripheral blood, collected from a patient treated with radiotherapy plus ipilimumab. Receptors originate from a human donor with non-small cell lung cancer who had a complete response to radiotherapy plus ipilimumab.

This chain links TRBV2 with TRBJ1-5, with D maybe TRBD1 (5 bases). CDR1 is SNHLY and CDR2 is FYNNEI in the germline V gene. Trimming removed 7 bases at V and 1 base at J, with 14 bases between. The CDR3 extends over 15 amino acids. DNA of the CDR3: TGTGCCAGCAAGGGGCCGGGACTGAGCAATCAGCCCCAGCATTTT. It yields the protein CASKGPGLSNQPQHF.

This clone showed up just a few times. The chain uses TRBV12-5 and TRBJ1-1; possibly TRBD1 for D (6 bases). The CDR3 has 13 amino acids. The V end was cut by 5 bases, the J end by 7 bases, with 14 bases between. The germline V gene encodes CDR1 LGHNT and CDR2 FRNRAP. The CDR3 loop reads CASGRNLQGEAFF. The CDR3 DNA sequence: TGTGCTAGTGGTCGAAACCTACAGGGTGAAGCTTTCTTT.

In this sample, this clone turned up a few times. The chain couples TRBV28 to TRBJ2-5; 8 bases fit TRBD2. The CDR3 is 13 residues long. Germline-derived CDR1 and CDR2 are MDHEN and SYDVKM. V was clipped by 5 bases and J by 5 bases; unmatched bases: 4. The CDR3 region is CASSNRTSETQYF. As DNA, the CDR3 is TGTGCCAGCAGTAATCGGACTAGCGAGACCCAGTACTTC.

The chain joins TRBV2 to TRBJ2-1, with 7 nucleotides matching TRBD1. Germline V gene data show CDR1 as SNHLY and CDR2 as FYNNEI. This CDR3 has 16 residues. The junction had 14 bases not matched to a gene; V was cut back by 4 bases and J by 8 bases. The CDR3 nucleotides are TGTGCCAGCAGTGTCCCGGGACAGCAGACGGAAGATGAGCAGTTCTTC. Translation gives CASSVPGQQTEDEQFF.

This clone showed up just once. The chain is built from TRBV7-2 and TRBJ1-2, with a tentative D call TRBD1 (6 bases). Trimming removed 0 bases from V and 5 bases from J, with 16 bases in between. Germline V gives CDR1 SGHTA, CDR2 FQGNSA. The CDR3 is 16 residues long. CDR3 sequence reads: CASSLALNRVRYGYTF. DNA for the CDR3: TGTGCCAGCAGCTTAGCGTTGAACAGGGTACGGTATGGCTACACCTTC.

V is TRBV7-9 and J is TRBJ1-4; no reliable D call. V shed 5 bases and J shed 7 bases, with 14 bases lying between them. The CDR3 sequence is 14 residues long. The V gene's germline CDR1 is SEHNR and CDR2 FQNEAQ (reference sequence). CDR3 sequence reads: CASSQLREVEKLFF. CDR3 sequence (DNA): TGTGCCAGCAGCCAATTGAGGGAGGTTGAAAAACTGTTTTTT.

J is TRBJ1-4 and V is TRBV19; a weak D match, TRBD1 (6 bases). This CDR3 is built from 13 residues. CDR1 LNHDA and CDR2 SQIVND come from the germline V gene (reference sequence). With 7 bases removed from V and 5 bases from J, the gap between germline ends came to 11 bases. The CDR3 region is CASMTGQNEKLFF. CDR3 DNA sequence: TGTGCCAGTATGACAGGTCAGAATGAAAAACTGTTTTTT. Together with reference TRBV19 and TRBJ1-4, the CDR3 gives the full variable domain: DGGITQSPKYLFRKEGQNVTLSCEQNLNHDAMYWYRQDPGQGLRLIYYSQIVNDFQKGDIAEGYSVSREKKESFPLTVTSAQKNPTAFYLCASMTGQNEKLFFGSGTQLSVL.

The CDR3 here is CASSLGSGAKNIQYF. Written as DNA, the CDR3 is TGTGCCAGCAGCTTAGGATCCGGAGCCAAAAACATTCAGTACTTC. V and J are TRBV7-9 and TRBJ2-4; D ambiguous. The germline V gene has CDR1 SEHNR and CDR2 FQNEAQ (reference sequence). This CDR3 is built from 15 residues. V lost 1 base and J 0 bases, leaving 7 bases between the germline ends.

V is TRBV5-6 and J is TRBJ2-1, with D hard to call. Germline V gene sequence: CDR1 SGHDT, CDR2 YYEEEE. The CDR3 is 12 residues long. V lost 2 bases and J lost 4, with 4 bases in between. The CDR3 loop reads CASSFSYNEQFF. CDR3 DNA sequence: TGTGCCAGCAGCTTCAGTTACAATGAGCAGTTCTTC.

The rearrangement uses TRBV2 and TRBJ1-2; D may be TRBD1 (6 bases). The V end was cut by 2 bases, the J end by 6 bases, with 13 bases between. Germline values: CDR1 SNHLY, CDR2 FYNNEI. The CDR3 sequence is 14 residues long. DNA for the CDR3: TGTGCCAGCAGTGAACGCAGGGGCGGGGATGGCTACACCTTC. Translation: CASSERRGGDGYTF. Based on the CDR3 plus reference TRBV2 and TRBJ1-2, the full variable domain is EPEVTQTPSHQVTQMGQEVILRCVPISNHLYFYWYRQILGQKVEFLVSFYNNEISEKSEIFDDQFSVERPDGSNFTLKIRSTKLEDSAMYFCASSERRGGDGYTFGSGTRLTVV.

The gene calls are TRBV2 and TRBJ2-7; 7 nucleotides line up with TRBD1. The germline V gene has CDR1 SNHLY and CDR2 FYNNEI. The V and J ends lost 5 bases and 6 bases, in that order; junction bases with no gene match: 13. CDR3 length: 15 amino acids. The CDR3 DNA reads as TGTGCCAGCAGTCCACAGGGGTTAATTCTCGGCGAGCAGTACTTC. Protein product: CASSPQGLILGEQYF.